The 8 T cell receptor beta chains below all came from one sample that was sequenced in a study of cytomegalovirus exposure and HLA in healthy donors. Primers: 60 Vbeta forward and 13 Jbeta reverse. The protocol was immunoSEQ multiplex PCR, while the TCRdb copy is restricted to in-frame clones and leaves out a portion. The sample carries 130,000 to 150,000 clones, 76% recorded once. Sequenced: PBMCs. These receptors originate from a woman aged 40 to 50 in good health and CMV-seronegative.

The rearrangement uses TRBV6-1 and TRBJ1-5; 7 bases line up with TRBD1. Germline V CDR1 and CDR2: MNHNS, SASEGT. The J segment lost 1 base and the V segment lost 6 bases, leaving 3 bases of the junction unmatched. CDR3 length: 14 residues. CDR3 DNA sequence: TGTGCCAGCAGATACAGGGGAAGCAATCAGCCCCAGCATTTT. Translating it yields CASRYRGSNQPQHF.

CDR3 residues: CASSRYSTRQGWDYEQYF. In DNA, the CDR3 is TGTGCCAGCAGTAGATACTCCACCAGACAGGGGTGGGATTACGAGCAGTACTTC. This rearrangement joins TRBV28 to TRBJ2-7; 8 positions agree with TRBD1. The CDR3 sequence is 18 residues long. Per germline, CDR1 MDHEN and CDR2 SYDVKM. The junction had 19 bases not matched to a gene; V was cut back by 5 bases and J by 4 bases.

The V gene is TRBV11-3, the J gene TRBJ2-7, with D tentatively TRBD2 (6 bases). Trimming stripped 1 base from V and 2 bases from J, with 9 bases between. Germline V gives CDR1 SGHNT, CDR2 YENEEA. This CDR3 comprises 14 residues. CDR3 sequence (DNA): TGTGCCAGCAGCTTAGGCGGGAAGACCTACGAGCAGTACTTC. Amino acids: CASSLGGKTYEQYF.

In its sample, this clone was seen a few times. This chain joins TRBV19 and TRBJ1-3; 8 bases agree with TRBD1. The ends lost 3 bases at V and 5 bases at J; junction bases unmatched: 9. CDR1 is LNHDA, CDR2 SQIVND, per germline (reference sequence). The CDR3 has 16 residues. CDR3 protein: CASSIHLWDRRNTIYF. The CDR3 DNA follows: TGTGCCAGTAGTATCCACTTGTGGGACAGGCGAAACACCATATATTTT.

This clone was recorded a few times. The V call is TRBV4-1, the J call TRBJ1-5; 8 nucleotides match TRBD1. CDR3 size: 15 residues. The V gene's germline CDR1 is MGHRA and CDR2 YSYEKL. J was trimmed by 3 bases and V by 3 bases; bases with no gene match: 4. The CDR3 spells CASSQQGANNQPQHF. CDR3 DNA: TGCGCCAGCAGCCAGCAGGGGGCAAACAATCAGCCCCAGCATTTT.

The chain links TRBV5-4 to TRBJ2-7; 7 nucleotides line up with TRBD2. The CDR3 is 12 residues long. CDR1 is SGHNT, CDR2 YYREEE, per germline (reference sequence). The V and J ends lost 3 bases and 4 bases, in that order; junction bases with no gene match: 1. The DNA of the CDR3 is TGTGCCAGCAGCTGGGGGGGATACGAGCAGTACTTC. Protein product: CASSWGGYEQYF.

CDR3 protein: CASSPPGGNYGYTF. CDR3 DNA sequence: TGTGCCAGCAGTCCGCCCGGGGGTAACTATGGCTACACCTTC. The genes are TRBV28 and TRBJ1-2; D perhaps matches TRBD1 (5 bases). The CDR3 covers 14 residues. Germline CDR1 MDHEN, CDR2 SYDVKM. The V end lost 5 bases, the J end lost 1 base, and 11 bases lay between the germline ends.

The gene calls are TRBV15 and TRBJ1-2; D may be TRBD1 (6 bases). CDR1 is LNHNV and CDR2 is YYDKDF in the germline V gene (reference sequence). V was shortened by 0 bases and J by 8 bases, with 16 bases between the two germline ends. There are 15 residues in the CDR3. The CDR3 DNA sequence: TGTGCCACCAGCAGAGAAGAACAGGGTCAGGACGGCTACACCTTC. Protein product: CATSREEQGQDGYTF.